Following are 29 T cell receptor beta chains from one sample sequenced in a study of blood T cell repertoires in COVID-19. Assay used: immunoSEQ multiplex PCR; TCRdb lists only in-frame clones, some missing. Of some 25,000 clones in the sample, roughly 80% were seen once. The source material was peripheral blood. Receptors were obtained from a man between 50 and 59 years old with active or convalescent COVID-19.

This chain uses TRBV29-1 with TRBJ2-7, with D perhaps TRBD2 (6 bases). Germline assignment: CDR1 SQVTM and CDR2 ANQGSEA. The CDR3 contains 15 residues. The V gene lost 3 bases and the J gene lost 2 bases, with 17 bases spanning the gap. CDR3 sequence (DNA): TGCAGCGTTGAGTTGCTAGCGCAAAACACCTACGAGCAGTACTTC. It translates to CSVELLAQNTYEQYF.

The rearrangement joins TRBV7-9 to TRBJ2-4; D not resolved. CDR3 length: 12 amino acids. Germline CDR1 reads SEHNR; CDR2 reads FQNEAQ (reference sequence). The V gene lost 5 bases and the J gene lost 4 bases, with 6 bases spanning the gap. As DNA, the CDR3 is TGTGCCAGCAGCGGCGGTAAAAACATTCAGTACTTC. It is translated as CASSGGKNIQYF.

This chain connects TRBV29-1 to TRBJ2-1, with TRBD1 as a possible D gene (6 bases). Trimming took 2 bases from V and 7 from J, leaving 15 bases between them. The length of the CDR3 is 14 residues. Germline CDR1 and CDR2: SQVTM and ANQGSEA. CDR3 in DNA: TGCAGCGTTGAACCCCCCGACAGGTCGAATGAGCAGTTCTTC. Translation gives CSVEPPDRSNEQFF.

The chain couples TRBV19 to TRBJ1-4; no clear D. The CDR3 runs 12 residues. In germline, CDR1 is LNHDA, CDR2 SQIVND (reference sequence). Trimming took off 5 bases at V and 8 bases at J, with 9 bases between the two ends. The DNA of the CDR3 is TGTGCCAGTAGTGTCCACCAGGAAAAACTGTTTTTT. Translated, it gives CASSVHQEKLFF. Looking up the rest from reference TRBV19 and TRBJ1-4 gives the full variable domain: DGGITQSPKYLFRKEGQNVTLSCEQNLNHDAMYWYRQDPGQGLRLIYYSQIVNDFQKGDIAEGYSVSREKKESFPLTVTSAQKNPTAFYLCASSVHQEKLFFGSGTQLSVL.

The chain has TRBV9 and TRBJ2-1; TRBD2 matches 7 bases. Germline V gene lookup returns CDR1 SGDLS and CDR2 YYNGEE. V gave up 4 bases and J gave up 8 bases; unmatched junction bases: 9. This CDR3 spans 14 amino acids. DNA of the CDR3: TGTGCCAGCAGCCAACGGACTAGTTGGGATGAGCAGTTCTTC. Translating it yields CASSQRTSWDEQFF. The variable domain in full, with the rest retrieved from reference TRBV9 and TRBJ2-1, is DSGVTQTPKHLITATGQRVTLRCSPRSGDLSVYWYQQSLDQGLQFLIQYYNGEERAKGNILERFSAQQFPDLHSELNLSSLELGDSALYFCASSQRTSWDEQFFGPGTRLTVL.

CDR3 bases: TGTGCCAGCACGCTACCCCCCCCCAACAAAACAGGTCCGTGGACCCAGTACTTC. The encoded protein is CASTLPPPNKTGPWTQYF. V usage is TRBV27 and J usage is TRBJ2-5; possibly TRBD1 for D (5 bases). V was clipped by 7 bases and J by 7 bases, with 31 bases between them. Germline loops: CDR1 MNHEY, CDR2 SMNVEV (reference sequence). The CDR3 runs to 18 residues.

The chain links TRBV3-1 (or the pseudogene TRBV3-2) to TRBJ1-2, with 8 bases identical to TRBD1. The germline CDR1 and CDR2 sequences are LGHDT and YNNKEL (reference sequence). Losses at the gene ends were 4 bases for V and 8 bases for J; bases not matched to a gene: 6. This CDR3 is 13 amino acids long. The CDR3 loop is CASSLKTGAGYTF. CDR3 sequence (DNA): TGTGCCAGCAGCCTAAAGACAGGGGCCGGCTACACCTTC.

The rearrangement uses TRBV6-5 and TRBJ2-7, with TRBD1 matching over 11 bases. Germline V gives CDR1 MNHEY, CDR2 SVGAGI. CDR3 length: 14 amino acids. V was clipped by 5 bases and J by 4 bases; unmatched bases: 4. The CDR3 spells CASSRTGGAYEQYF. CDR3 coding DNA: TGTGCCAGCAGTCGGACAGGGGGCGCGTACGAGCAGTACTTC.

The genes are TRBV18 and TRBJ2-4, with a possible D match to TRBD2 (6 bases). The CDR3 runs 14 residues. V lost 4 bases and J 7 bases, leaving 14 bases between the germline ends. CDR1 and CDR2 (germline): KGHSH, LQKENI. The CDR3 reads CASSRGGGGNIQYF. As DNA, the CDR3 is TGTGCCAGCTCACGGGGAGGAGGTGGCAACATTCAGTACTTC.

This clone was recorded only once. This sequence joins TRBV13 and TRBJ1-2, with D tentatively TRBD1 (5 bases). Trimming pared 0 bases from V and 4 bases from J, leaving 9 bases between. The CDR3 has 14 amino acids. Germline CDR1 reads PRHDT; CDR2 reads FYEKMQ (reference sequence). The CDR3 DNA sequence: TGTGCCAGCAGCTTAGGTTCCAGGGTCTATGGCTACACCTTC. Protein: CASSLGSRVYGYTF.

The chain carries TRBV11-2 and TRBJ1-1, with a possible D match to TRBD1 (5 bases). The CDR3 consists of 14 residues. In germline, CDR1 is SGHAT, CDR2 FQNNGV. V lost 1 base and J lost 3, with 9 bases in between. CDR3 sequence reads: CASSLAQGYTEAFF. In DNA, the CDR3 is TGTGCCAGCAGCTTAGCTCAGGGTTACACTGAAGCTTTCTTT. Based on the CDR3 plus reference TRBV11-2 and TRBJ1-1, the full variable domain is EAGVAQSPRYKIIEKRQSVAFWCNPISGHATLYWYQQILGQGPKLLIQFQNNGVVDDSQLPKDRFSAERLKGVDSTLKIQPAKLEDSAVYLCASSLAQGYTEAFFGQGTRLTVV.

The chain recombines TRBV7-9 with TRBJ1-3; D unclear. The V end lost 2 bases, the J end lost 0 bases, and 5 bases lay between the germline ends. The CDR3 sequence is 14 residues long. Germline CDR1 and CDR2: SEHNR and FQNEAQ (reference sequence). The CDR3, as DNA: TGTGCCAGCAGCTTATTTCGCTCTGGAAACACCATATATTTT. Translating it yields CASSLFRSGNTIYF.

V and J are TRBV6-1 and TRBJ2-3; D is ambiguous. The V gene lost 3 bases and the J gene lost 0 bases, with 10 bases spanning the gap. The CDR3 covers 15 residues. CDR1 is MNHNS and CDR2 is SASEGT in the germline V gene. CDR3 DNA sequence: TGTGCCAGCAGTGAGTCTGACGGGAGCACAGATACGCAGTATTTT. Translating it yields CASSESDGSTDTQYF.

The chain carries TRBV29-1 and TRBJ2-1; D may be TRBD2 (6 bases). The V and J ends lost 6 bases and 8 bases respectively, with 17 bases between them. CDR3 size: 13 residues. Germline V gene lookup returns CDR1 SQVTM and CDR2 ANQGSEA. The CDR3 DNA sequence: TGCAGCGTCTGTTCCCCGGAGGGCTATGAGCAGTTCTTC. It is translated as CSVCSPEGYEQFF.

V gene TRBV19 combines with J gene TRBJ2-3; weak D call: TRBD1 (6 bases). The CDR3 length is 13 residues. The V end was cut by 9 bases, the J end by 2 bases, with 12 bases between. Germline V gene lookup returns CDR1 LNHDA and CDR2 SQIVND (reference sequence). CDR3 nucleotides: TGTGCCAGCAGAGGACAGACCACAGATACGCAGTATTTT. Translation: CASRGQTTDTQYF.

The V and J genes are TRBV27 and TRBJ1-4; a possible D gene is TRBD1 (6 bases). CDR3 length equals 13 residues. Trimming removed 7 bases from V and 10 bases from J, with 16 bases in between. The germline V gene has CDR1 MNHEY and CDR2 SMNVEV (reference sequence). CDR3 coding DNA: TGTGCCAGCACAGGGGACAACTCGGGAAAACTGTTTTTT. It is translated as CASTGDNSGKLFF.

The chain couples TRBV7-2 to TRBJ1-3, with 11 bases lining up with TRBD1. CDR3 size: 17 residues. Germline V gives CDR1 SGHTA, CDR2 FQGNSA. The trim removed 3 bases at V and 3 bases at J, leaving 7 bases unmatched. The CDR3 loop reads CASSFLGQGGIGNTIYF. CDR3 coding DNA: TGTGCCAGCAGCTTTTTGGGACAGGGGGGAATTGGAAACACCATATATTTT.

The chain combines TRBV5-1 with TRBJ1-1; no firm D call. The CDR3 contains 12 residues. V lost 7 bases and J lost 4, with 11 bases in between. The germline CDR1 and CDR2 sequences are SGHRS and YFSETQ. The CDR3 nucleotides are TGCGCCAGCGCCACAGACGGCACTGAAGCTTTCTTT. Its protein product is CASATDGTEAFF.

The V call is TRBV27, the J call TRBJ1-2, with D possibly matching TRBD1 (6 bases). CDR1 and CDR2 (germline): MNHEY, SMNVEV (reference sequence). V shed 5 bases and J shed 3 bases, with 10 bases lying between them. This CDR3 contains 13 residues. CDR3 sequence reads: CASSPYRDYGYTF. The CDR3 DNA is TGTGCCAGCAGTCCATACAGGGACTATGGCTACACCTTC.

V and J are TRBV12-3 or TRBV12-4 and TRBJ1-1; 7 bases map to TRBD1. The CDR3 is 13 amino acids. The V and J ends lost 7 bases and 1 base, in that order; junction bases with no gene match: 3. The DNA of the CDR3 is TGTGCCAGCAATCGACAGGGGAACACTGAAGCTTTCTTT. Protein product: CASNRQGNTEAFF.

The chain combines TRBV3-1 (or the pseudogene TRBV3-2) with TRBJ2-1; D gene ambiguous. CDR3 length: 12 amino acids. The V gene's germline CDR1 is LGHDT and CDR2 YNNKEL (reference sequence). Deletions cut 4 bases from V and 4 bases from J, with 5 bases between. Here the CDR3 DNA reads TGTGCCAGCAGCCTGAGTTACAATGAGCAGTTCTTC. Translating it yields CASSLSYNEQFF.

This clone is categorized as medium-sized (0.01 to 0.1%). The chain links TRBV6-4 to TRBJ2-2, with D perhaps TRBD2 (6 bases). The CDR3 has 14 amino acids. V was trimmed by 3 bases and J by 2 bases, leaving 7 bases between them. Per germline, CDR1 MRHNA and CDR2 SNTAGT. CDR3 in DNA: TGTGCCAGCAGTGATAGCGGAAACACCGGGGAGCTGTTTTTT. Translating it yields CASSDSGNTGELFF.

J is TRBJ2-3 and V is TRBV5-1; 7 bases line up with TRBD2. In germline, CDR1 is SGHRS, CDR2 YFSETQ. This CDR3 region has 15 residues. Losses at the gene ends were 2 bases for V and 4 bases for J; bases not matched to a gene: 7. CDR3 in amino acids: CASSFGLEKADTQYF. The DNA for the CDR3 is TGCGCCAGCAGCTTCGGACTAGAAAAGGCAGATACGCAGTATTTT.

J is TRBJ1-6 and V is TRBV5-1; the D is unclear. Germline CDR1 reads SGHRS; CDR2 reads YFSETQ. The CDR3 spans 15 residues. Trimming took off 4 bases at V and 6 bases at J, with 14 bases between the two ends. CDR3 residues: CASSGSGRVNSPLHF. The CDR3 bases are TGCGCCAGCAGCGGGAGTGGGCGAGTTAATTCACCCCTCCACTTT.

The gene calls are TRBV5-1 and TRBJ2-1; TRBD2 matches at 7 bases. V lost 7 bases, J lost 6 bases, and 13 bases stayed unmatched. Germline lookup yields CDR1 SGHRS and CDR2 YFSETQ. CDR3 size: 15 residues. The CDR3: CASRPRDYQSNEQFF. CDR3 in DNA: TGCGCCAGCCGGCCGCGGGACTACCAAAGCAATGAGCAGTTCTTC.

This clone was observed a handful of times. V is TRBV28 and J is TRBJ2-7; TRBD1 might be the D (5 bases). V was cut by 3 bases and J by 2 bases, with 11 bases left in between. Germline V lookup: CDR1 MDHEN, CDR2 SYDVKM. This CDR3 region has 14 residues. The CDR3 protein is CASSLGPGTYEQYF. The DNA for the CDR3 is TGTGCCAGCAGTTTGGGGCCAGGGACCTACGAGCAGTACTTC.

The CDR3 sequence: CASGTGGGENTEAFF. The CDR3 bases are TGTGCCAGCGGAACAGGGGGCGGTGAGAACACTGAAGCTTTCTTT. V gene TRBV5-4 combines with J gene TRBJ1-1, with TRBD1 matching over 9 bases. With 7 bases clipped from V and 1 base from J, the junction kept 8 bases outside the gene matches. This CDR3 is 15 amino acids long. CDR1 is SGHNT, CDR2 YYREEE, per germline (reference sequence). Full variable domain (missing parts from reference TRBV5-4 and TRBJ1-1): ETGVTQSPTHLIKTRGQQVTLRCSSQSGHNTVSWYQQALGQGPQFIFQYYREEENGRGNFPPRFSGLQFPNYSSELNVNALELDDSALYLCASGTGGGENTEAFFGQGTRLTVV.

This chain uses TRBV7-9 with TRBJ1-2, with D tentatively TRBD1 (6 bases). Germline values: CDR1 SEHNR, CDR2 FQNEAQ (reference sequence). This CDR3 has 14 residues. V was cut by 8 bases and J by 7 bases, with 20 bases left in between. CDR3 sequence (DNA): TGTGCCAGCGCCCACGCGGGCAGGGGATTTGGCTACACCTTC. Translating it yields CASAHAGRGFGYTF.

The J gene is TRBJ2-1, the V gene TRBV19; 11 nucleotides agree with TRBD2. The CDR3 sequence is 15 residues long. J gave up 4 bases and V 6 bases, and 5 bases lay outside the gene matches. Germline V gene lookup returns CDR1 LNHDA and CDR2 SQIVND (reference sequence). This chain's CDR3 is CASRSTSGAYNEQFF. CDR3 nucleotide sequence: TGTGCCAGTAGGTCGACTAGCGGGGCTTACAATGAGCAGTTCTTC.